This T cell receptor beta chain was documented in a study of T cells after yellow fever vaccination. At the level of the study: Low-cell-number fractions were prepared with SMART-Seq v4 Ultra Low Input.

TCR cDNA, made by 5'RACE template switching, carried an added universal primer site and UMIs. TCRdb called the 5' RACE reads again in MiXCR, with one record for every CDR3 protein. The sample consists of 500,000 to 650,000 distinct CDR3 sequences, 12% of them appearing once. In its sample, this clonotype was seen a few times. The antigen is not known. Overall study findings and caveats: Among all clonotypes, a small share was observed in both CD4 and CD8 compartments.

The CDR3 extends over 16 amino acids. V lost 2 bases to trimming and J lost 0 bases, with 13 bases between them. Germline CDR1 and CDR2: SEHNR and FQNEAQ (reference sequence). This sequence originates from a man between 25 and 39 years old who received the YFV17D yellow fever vaccine. The material sequenced was PBMCs, taken on the day of the yellow fever booster vaccination. The chain joins TRBV7-9 to TRBJ2-5; D may match TRBD1 or TRBD2 (5 bases each). Here the CDR3 reads CASSLLRGPYQETQYF. The CDR3 region has the DNA TGTGCCAGCAGCTTACTACGGGGCCCGTACCAAGAGACCCAGTACTTC.